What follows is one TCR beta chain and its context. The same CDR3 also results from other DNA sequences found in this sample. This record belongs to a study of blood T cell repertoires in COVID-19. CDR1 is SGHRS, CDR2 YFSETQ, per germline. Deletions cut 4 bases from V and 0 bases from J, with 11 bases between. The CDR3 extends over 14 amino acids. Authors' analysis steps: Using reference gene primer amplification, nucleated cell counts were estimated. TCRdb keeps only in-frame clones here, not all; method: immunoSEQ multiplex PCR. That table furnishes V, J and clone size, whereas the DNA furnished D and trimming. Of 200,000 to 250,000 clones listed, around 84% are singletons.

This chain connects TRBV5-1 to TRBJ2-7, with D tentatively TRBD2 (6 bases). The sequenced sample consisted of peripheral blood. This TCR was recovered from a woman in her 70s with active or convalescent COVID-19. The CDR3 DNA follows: TGCGCCAGCAGCCTGGGACTGAGCTCCTACGAGCAGTACTTC. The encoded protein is CASSLGLSSYEQYF.